By proportion, the clone carrying this T cell receptor (beta chain) is medium-sized (0.01 to 0.1%). This sample was included in a study of early T cells in non-severe SARS-CoV-2 infection. Each cDNA molecule carried a unique molecular identifier. Via MiXCR, TCRdb re-called the 5' RACE reads, giving one row per CDR3 protein. Of around 62,000 distinct CDR3 sequences in the sample, over 4.5% were seen once. The CDR3 consists of 14 residues. J lost 5 bases, V lost 5 bases, and 7 bases had no gene match. CDR1 is LGHNA, CDR2 YNFKEQ, per germline. The TCR sequence derives from an adult who was a healthcare worker with PCR-confirmed SARS-CoV-2 infection or an uninfected control (not recorded which). Sequenced material: whole blood. The chain carries TRBV4-2 and TRBJ2-7, with TRBD2 matching over 9 bases. The chain's CDR3 is CASSAGLATDEQYF. In DNA, the CDR3 is TGTGCCAGCAGCGCCGGACTAGCGACGGACGAGCAGTACTTC.